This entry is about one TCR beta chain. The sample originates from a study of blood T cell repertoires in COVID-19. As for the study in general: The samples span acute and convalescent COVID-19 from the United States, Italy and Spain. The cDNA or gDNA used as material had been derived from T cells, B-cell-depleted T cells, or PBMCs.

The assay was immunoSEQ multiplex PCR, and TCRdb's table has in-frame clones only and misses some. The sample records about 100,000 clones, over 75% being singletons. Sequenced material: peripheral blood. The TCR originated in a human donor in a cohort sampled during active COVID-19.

The CDR3 reads CASSKGQGSEKLFF. The CDR3 DNA follows: TGTGCCAGCAGCAAGGGACAGGGGAGTGAAAAACTGTTTTTT. The chain uses TRBV7-9 and TRBJ1-4, with 10 bases identical to TRBD1. Germline loops: CDR1 SEHNR, CDR2 FQNEAQ (reference sequence). The CDR3 has 14 residues. V shed 5 bases, J shed 7 bases, and the junction held 4 bases outside the gene matches. Variable domain in full (rest from reference TRBV7-9 and TRBJ1-4): DTGVSQNPRHKITKRGQNVTFRCDPISEHNRLYWYRQTLGQGPEFLTYFQNEAQLEKSRLLSDRFSAERPKGSFSTLEIQRTEQGDSAMYLCASSKGQGSEKLFFGSGTQLSVL.